A single sample gave rise to the 23 T cell receptor beta chains below, sequenced in a study of T cell repertoires in cytomegalovirus infection. These receptors have no known antigen. TCRdb re-called the reads with MiXCR, one entry per CDR3 protein. The data hold 700,000 to 950,000 distinct CDR3 sequences, with 32% observed a single time. Source: cultured CD8+ T cells from PBMCs, taken from culture after CMV antigen stimulation. Source of these receptors: a human donor in good health (CMV status not recorded). Some clones in this sample may be carry-over from other donors' samples.

The chain joins TRBV6-6 to TRBJ1-1; unclear D gene. The germline gives CDR1 MNHNY, CDR2 SVGAGI (reference sequence). Trimming cost V 2 bases and J 1 base, with 11 bases left between them. The CDR3 extends over 15 amino acids. DNA for the CDR3: TGTGCCAGCAGTTACGCCTTGGGAGGGAACACTGAAGCTTTCTTT. Its protein is CASSYALGGNTEAFF.

For the CDR3, the DNA is TGTGCCAGCAGTTACCCCCCCCGCGGGACCGGGGAGCTGTTTTTT. Its protein product is CASSYPPRGTGELFF. The chain couples TRBV6-5 to TRBJ2-2; D is possibly TRBD2 (5 bases). This CDR3 has 15 residues. The V and J ends lost 2 bases and 5 bases respectively, with 12 bases between them. In germline, CDR1 is MNHEY, CDR2 SVGAGI.

This clonotype was counted between two and nine times. This chain connects TRBV7-6 to TRBJ2-7; D is unresolved. Germline V lookup: CDR1 SGHVS, CDR2 FNYEAQ. V lost 2 bases to trimming and J lost 3 bases, with 8 bases between them. This CDR3 has 13 residues. The CDR3 here is CASSLTDYYEQYF. In DNA, the CDR3 is TGTGCCAGCAGCTTAACAGATTACTACGAGCAGTACTTC.

V gene TRBV6-5 combines with J gene TRBJ1-4, with D possibly being TRBD1 (5 bases). V was clipped by 0 bases and J by 3 bases, with 11 bases between them. Germline values: CDR1 MNHEY, CDR2 SVGAGI. CDR3 length: 16 amino acids. CDR3 in DNA: TGTGCCAGCAGTTACTCGGAGGGAGGGGCTAATGAAAAACTGTTTTTT. Translation gives CASSYSEGGANEKLFF.

This clonotype was counted between two and nine times. Germline is not matched at one junction end, which may reflect a read error. The chain links TRBV7-9 to TRBJ1-2; a weak D match, TRBD1 (5 bases). This CDR3 comprises 13 residues. Germline V gene sequence: CDR1 SEHNR, CDR2 FQNEAQ (reference sequence). The CDR3 sequence is CASSYDSNYGYTF. CDR3 coding DNA: TGCGCCAGCAGCTATGACAGTAACTATGGCTACACCTTC. Combining the CDR3 with reference TRBV7-9 and TRBJ1-2 gives the whole variable domain DTGVSQNPRHKITKRGQNVTFRCDPISEHNRLYWYRQTLGQGPEFLTYFQNEAQLEKSRLLSDRFSAERPKGSFSTLEIQRTEQGDSAMYLCASSYDSNYGYTFGSGTRLTVV.

This clonotype was detected only a few times. The chain joins TRBV4-1 to TRBJ2-1; 9 positions match TRBD1. After removal of 2 bases from V and 5 bases from J, the junction contained 4 bases not matched to a gene. The CDR3 totals 15 residues. Germline CDR1 is MGHRA and CDR2 is YSYEKL. This CDR3 is CASSQPGQGDNEQFF. In nucleotides, the CDR3 is TGCGCCAGCAGCCAACCGGGACAGGGTGACAATGAGCAGTTCTTC.

The V gene is TRBV28, the J gene TRBJ1-2; 9 bases agree with TRBD1. CDR3 length equals 17 residues. The ends lost 6 bases at V and 0 bases at J; junction bases unmatched: 11. From germline, CDR1 is MDHEN and CDR2 SYDVKM. CDR3 sequence reads: CASRPINRGQANYGYTF. In nucleotides, the CDR3 is TGTGCCAGCAGGCCCATAAACAGGGGGCAAGCTAACTATGGCTACACCTTC.

This clonotype appeared a few times. V and J are TRBV11-3 and TRBJ2-1, with 10 nucleotides matching TRBD2. Germline loops: CDR1 SGHNT, CDR2 YENEEA. This CDR3 region has 19 residues. The J segment lost 0 bases and the V segment lost 6 bases, leaving 14 bases of the junction unmatched. The CDR3 DNA follows: TGTGCCAGCAGTCGCTTCGGGGTAGCGGGGGGTCCCTCCTACAATGAGCAGTTCTTC. Translating it yields CASSRFGVAGGPSYNEQFF.

The chain couples TRBV13 to TRBJ2-3, with D perhaps matching TRBD1 or TRBD2 (6 bases each). The germline CDR1 and CDR2 sequences are PRHDT and FYEKMQ (reference sequence). There are 14 residues in the CDR3. Trimming removed 3 bases at V and 5 bases at J, with 12 bases between. The CDR3 loop is CASSFEGGKDTQYF. CDR3 coding DNA: TGTGCCAGCAGCTTTGAGGGGGGCAAAGATACGCAGTATTTT.

The chain combines TRBV27 with TRBJ1-1, with unresolved D. The CDR3 loop spans 16 amino acids. Germline CDR1 MNHEY, CDR2 SMNVEV (reference sequence). Trimming stripped 4 bases from V and 4 bases from J, with 19 bases between. The CDR3 here is CASSSPRMTAPTEAFF. DNA for the CDR3: TGTGCCAGCAGTTCCCCTAGGATGACGGCCCCCACTGAAGCTTTCTTT.

The J gene is TRBJ2-2, the V gene TRBV7-9; no definite D call. Germline CDR1 reads SEHNR; CDR2 reads FQNEAQ (reference sequence). V lost 4 bases, J lost 7 bases, and 13 bases lay in between. CDR3 length: 14 amino acids. The CDR3: CASSWVAQSGELFF. CDR3 nucleotide sequence: TGTGCCAGCAGCTGGGTGGCCCAAAGCGGGGAGCTGTTTTTT.

This clonotype has just a few counts. This chain links TRBV15 with TRBJ1-5, with 9 bases lining up with TRBD1. Unmatched junction bases numbered 3, after V lost 0 bases and J lost 6 bases. The germline gives CDR1 LNHNV, CDR2 YYDKDF (reference sequence). The CDR3 loop spans 15 amino acids. In DNA form, the CDR3 reads TGTGCCACCAGCAGAGATGGGACAGGGTTTCAGCCCCAGCATTTT. Translation: CATSRDGTGFQPQHF.

This clonotype was seen a single time. The CDR3: CASSTGLTAIDTEAFF. CDR3 in DNA: TGTGCCAGTAGTACGGGGTTAACGGCAATTGACACTGAAGCTTTCTTT. The gene calls are TRBV19 and TRBJ1-1; D is unresolved. Germline V gene lookup returns CDR1 LNHDA and CDR2 SQIVND (reference sequence). The length of the CDR3 is 16 residues. Deletions cut 4 bases from V and 3 bases from J, with 18 bases between.

This chain links TRBV6-5 with TRBJ1-1; D not certain. CDR1 is MNHEY, CDR2 SVGAGI, per germline. The V and J ends lost 2 bases and 0 bases respectively, with 7 bases between them. The CDR3 is 14 amino acids. In nucleotides, the CDR3 is TGTGCCAGCAGTTACGGACCTTTGAACACTGAAGCTTTCTTT. This gives the protein CASSYGPLNTEAFF.

This clonotype was detected a few times. The V and J genes are TRBV20-1 and TRBJ2-7; TRBD2 matches at 11 bases. J lost 0 bases, V lost 0 bases, and 10 bases had no gene match. Per the germline V gene, CDR1 is DFQATT and CDR2 is SNEGSKA (reference sequence). CDR3 size: 18 residues. Here the CDR3 reads CSARDLGASGGSSYEQYV. Written as DNA, the CDR3 is TGCAGTGCTAGAGATCTCGGGGCTAGCGGGGGGAGCTCCTACGAGCAGTACGTC.

Only a few counts were recorded for this clonotype. This chain connects TRBV7-2 to TRBJ2-7; a weak D match, TRBD2 (7 bases). The CDR3 is made up of 14 amino acids. V lost 3 bases and J 3 bases, leaving 12 bases between the germline ends. CDR1 is SGHTA and CDR2 is FQGNSA in the germline V gene. The CDR3 region is CASSLGGRIYEQYF. For the CDR3, the DNA is TGTGCCAGCAGCTTGGGGGGGCGTATCTACGAGCAGTACTTC.

This clonotype turned up a few times. This chain uses TRBV28 with TRBJ2-6, with 7 bases that match TRBD1. The CDR3 sequence is 20 residues long. Per the germline V gene, CDR1 is MDHEN and CDR2 is SYDVKM. V lost 1 base and J lost 2; bases outside the gene matches: 14. CDR3 region: CASSLFRGQPTLPGANVLTF. CDR3 DNA: TGTGCCAGCAGTTTATTCCGGGGACAGCCCACGCTTCCTGGGGCCAACGTCCTGACTTTC.

The chain joins TRBV29-1 to TRBJ2-1; 8 bases map to TRBD2. Trimming at V came to 5 bases and at J to 4 bases, leaving 10 bases not matched to a gene. CDR1 and CDR2 (germline): SQVTM, ANQGSEA. This CDR3 region has 15 residues. CDR3 region: CSVSGSGARYNEQFF. CDR3 coding DNA: TGCAGCGTTTCTGGTAGCGGGGCTAGGTACAATGAGCAGTTCTTC.

This clonotype has a single count. The rearrangement joins TRBV6-8 to TRBJ1-2; TRBD1 is a possible D gene (6 bases). Germline V gene lookup returns CDR1 MNHGY and CDR2 SAAAGT. V lost 0 bases and J 6 bases, leaving 11 bases between the germline ends. The CDR3 has 14 amino acids. CDR3 nucleotides: TGTGCCAGCAGTTACTCGGTGGGGGCTGATGGCTACACCTTC. Protein: CASSYSVGADGYTF.

J is TRBJ1-5 and V is TRBV27; no definite D call. Germline CDR1 MNHEY, CDR2 SMNVEV (reference sequence). The length of the CDR3 is 15 residues. The ends were cut back, 2 bases at V and 5 bases at J, with 13 bases in the middle. The DNA for the CDR3 is TGTGCCAGCAGTTTAGTTAGGCCCGTCGATCAGCCCCAGCATTTT. Translation: CASSLVRPVDQPQHF.

The table lists this clonotype with many counts. The V call is TRBV15, the J call TRBJ1-3, with D possibly matching TRBD1 (5 bases). V lost 3 bases to trimming and J lost 0 bases, with 15 bases between them. This CDR3 is 17 amino acids long. Germline assignment: CDR1 LNHNV and CDR2 YYDKDF (reference sequence). CDR3 residues: CATSRQGVKDSGNTIYF. The CDR3 coding sequence is TGTGCCACCAGCAGGCAGGGAGTAAAGGACTCTGGAAACACCATATATTTT.

This chain links TRBV5-6 with TRBJ2-7; TRBD2 matches 11 bases. The CDR3 runs 14 residues. CDR1 SGHDT and CDR2 YYEEEE come from the germline V gene. Germline trimming cut 4 bases from V and 2 bases from J; bases unmatched to any gene: 2. The CDR3 spells CASSISGGAYEQYV. DNA for the CDR3: TGTGCCAGCAGCATTAGCGGGGGGGCCTACGAGCAGTACGTC.

This clonotype has a handful of counts. The chain recombines TRBV28 with TRBJ1-5; 7 bases align to TRBD1. Germline assignment: CDR1 MDHEN and CDR2 SYDVKM. This CDR3 is 16 amino acids long. The trim removed 4 bases at V and 0 bases at J, leaving 6 bases unmatched. For the CDR3, the DNA is TGTGCCAGCAGTTCAGGACAGGAACATAGCAATCAGCCCCAGCATTTT. It specifies CASSSGQEHSNQPQHF. Supplemented by reference TRBV28 and TRBJ1-5, the full variable domain reads DVKVTQSSRYLVKRTGEKVFLECVQDMDHENMFWYRQDPGLGLRLIYFSYDVKMKEKGDIPEGYSVSREKKERFSLILESASTNQTSMYLCASSSGQEHSNQPQHFGDGTRLSIL.